This is a list of T cell receptor beta chains from one sample in a study of T cells in Graves' hyperthyroidism and ophthalmopathy. TCRdb re-called the multiplex PCR reads with MiXCR, one entry per CDR3 protein. Of about 360,000 distinct CDR3 sequences listed, less than 20% are singletons. The specimen sequenced was blood. These receptors came from a woman aged 18-35 years with Graves' hyperthyroidism that later progressed to Graves' ophthalmopathy. Each CDR3 is given with its conserved first and last residue. The order of the fields is J gene, clone size, D gene, V gene, CDR3 DNA, CDR3 protein. D genes are given only for firm matches. Clone size is shown for a subset of rows, as once, few, many or a class of expanded clone.

TRBJ2-1 | many | - | TRBV28 | TGTGCCAGCAGTTTGTCTAGCCCCTACAATGAGCAGTTCTTC | CASSLSSPYNEQFF
TRBJ1-1 | - | - | TRBV19 | TGTGCCAGTAGTAGATTAGGGTTCCTGGACTCTGAAGCTTTCTTT | CASSRLGFLDSEAFF
TRBJ2-2 | - | TRBD1 | TRBV25-1 | TGTGCCAGCAGTGAAACAGGGGCGCGGAACACCGGGGAGCTGTTTTTT | CASSETGARNTGELFF
TRBJ2-1 | many | TRBD2 | TRBV28 | TGTGCCAGCAGTGAGCCCTCGGGACTAGCGGGAGGCAGCGATGAGCAGTTCTTC | CASSEPSGLAGGSDEQFF
TRBJ2-2 | - | TRBD1 | TRBV5-1 | TGCGCCAGCAGCTTGGCCTTGGGACAGGGGTCCACCGGGGAGCTGTTTTTT | CASSLALGQGSTGELFF
TRBJ1-1 | many | - | TRBV5-6 | TGTGCCAGCAGCTTATGGACGGCGAGAGGGACTGAAGCTTTCTTT | CASSLWTARGTEAFF
TRBJ1-2 | many | - | TRBV7-8 | TGTGCCAGCAGCTTCAATACAGCTAGTGGCTACACCTTC | CASSFNTASGYTF
TRBJ2-7 | many | - | TRBV5-1 | TGCGCCAGCAGCTTGGGGCGATTGGACGAGCAGTACTTC | CASSLGRLDEQYF
TRBJ2-5 | - | TRBD1 | TRBV5-4 | TGTGCCAGCAGCTTTGCAGCAGGGGGCCAAGAGACCCAGTACTTC | CASSFAAGGQETQYF
TRBJ2-7 | many | TRBD2 | TRBV5-1 | TGCGCCAGCAGCGGACTAGACGGCCACGAGCAGTACTTC | CASSGLDGHEQYF
TRBJ2-7 | - | - | TRBV28 | TGTGCCAGCAGGGGTGGGCCTCACGACAGGCCCGAGCAGTACTTC | CASRGGPHDRPEQYF
TRBJ2-2 | few | TRBD2 | TRBV5-1 | TGCGCCAGCAGCTATCTAGCGGGGACGAACACCGGGGAGCTGTTTTTT | CASSYLAGTNTGELFF
TRBJ2-1 | many | - | TRBV7-9 | TGTGCCAGCAGCCCCGCCATGTACGTGAGTAGCTCCTACAATGAGCAGTTCTTC | CASSPAMYVSSSYNEQFF
TRBJ1-5 | many | - | TRBV20-1 | TGCAGTGCTAGGATAAGGGGGAAGCCCCGTCAGCCCCAGCATTTT | CSARIRGKPRQPQHF
TRBJ1-1 | once | - | TRBV28 | TGTGCCAGCACCCCGACTGAAGCTTTCTTT | CASTPTEAFF
TRBJ1-4 | - | TRBD1 | TRBV25-1 | TGTGCCAGCAGTGGGGGGACAGGGGAGTATGAAAAACTGTTTTTT | CASSGGTGEYEKLFF
TRBJ2-1 | many | - | TRBV7-9 | TGTGCCAGCAGCCCCGCAGTGGGGATAGGGGGCAATGAGCAGTTCTTC | CASSPAVGIGGNEQFF
TRBJ2-3 | many | - | TRBV11-3 | TGTGCCAGCAGCGGGAAAGGGACAGATACGCAGTATTTT | CASSGKGTDTQYF
TRBJ2-6 | - | TRBD1 | TRBV6-1 | TGTGCCAGCATGAACAGGGGGCCCACCTCTGGGGCCAACGTCCTGACTTTC | CASMNRGPTSGANVLTF
TRBJ1-1 | many | TRBD1 | TRBV27 | TGTGCCAGCAGTTTTGGGCAGGGGGCTGAAGCTTTCTTT | CASSFGQGAEAFF
TRBJ2-1 | - | - | TRBV20-1 | TGCAGTGCCACTAATGCCGGGCCGTCACTTAACAATGAGCAGTTCTTC | CSATNAGPSLNNEQFF
TRBJ2-3 | many | TRBD1 | TRBV9 | TGTGCCAGCAGCGTAGTGTCAGGGGGCGCGGCTACGCAGTATTTT | CASSVVSGGAATQYF
TRBJ2-1 | many | - | TRBV7-2 | TGTGCCAGCAGCTTGTACGGGGCCTACAATGAGCAGTTCTTC | CASSLYGAYNEQFF
TRBJ2-3 | many | TRBD2 | TRBV5-6 | TGTGCCAGCAGCTTGACAAGACTAGCGGGAGGGCCTGAAGATACGCAGTATTTT | CASSLTRLAGGPEDTQYF
TRBJ2-4 | once | - | TRBV12-3/TRBV12-4 | TGTGCCAGCAGTCAGAGGGGGGGAGGGAACATTCAGTACTTC | CASSQRGGGNIQYF
TRBJ1-1 | many | TRBD1 | TRBV2 | TGTGCCAGCAGGGGAAGGACAGGGGGGGGCACTGAAGCTTTCTTT | CASRGRTGGGTEAFF
TRBJ1-3 | many | - | TRBV6-1 | TGTGCCAGCAGAGCGGGACGAAACTCTGGAAACACCATATATTTT | CASRAGRNSGNTIYF
TRBJ2-3 | - | TRBD2 | TRBV13 | TGTGCCAGCAGCTCTAGCGGGAGTCAAGGGTCAGATACGCAGTATTTT | CASSSSGSQGSDTQYF
TRBJ1-5 | few | - | TRBV19 | TGTGCCAGTAACCGCAAGAACCGAGACAATCAGCCCCAGCATTTT | CASNRKNRDNQPQHF
TRBJ2-7 | many | TRBD1 | TRBV28 | TGTGCCAGCAGTTTTGTAGCGAGACAGGGGTCCTACGAGCAGTACTTC | CASSFVARQGSYEQYF
TRBJ2-1 | many | - | TRBV7-9 | TGTGCCAGCAGCTGGTCTACGGGAGAGTCCTACAATGAGCAGTTCTTC | CASSWSTGESYNEQFF
TRBJ2-7 | - | - | TRBV4-3 | TGCGCCAGCAGCCAAGAAGGGCCCCCCCACGAGCAGTACTTC | CASSQEGPPHEQYF
TRBJ2-1 | many | TRBD2 | TRBV28 | TGTGCCAGCAGACCCCATGGACTAGTCAATGAGCAGTTCTTC | CASRPHGLVNEQFF
TRBJ2-2 | - | TRBD2 | TRBV27 | TGTGCCAGCAGTTTGCTTGGGGGGGTTTCCATCGGGGAGCTGTTTTTT | CASSLLGGVSIGELFF
TRBJ1-4 | - | TRBD1 | TRBV6-1 | TGTGCCAGCAGTACGACAGGGTTTAATGAAAAACTGTTTTTT | CASSTTGFNEKLFF
TRBJ2-1 | - | TRBD2 | TRBV12-3/TRBV12-4 | TGTGCCAGCAGAACTACTAGCGGGAGGAACAATGAGCAGTTCTTC | CASRTTSGRNNEQFF
TRBJ2-2 | many | - | TRBV2 | TGTGCCAGCAACACGAGGCCGGACACCGGGGAGCTGTTTTTT | CASNTRPDTGELFF
TRBJ1-5 | - | - | TRBV15 | TGTGCCACCAGCAAAGATCAGCCAGGCAATCAGCCCCAGCATTTT | CATSKDQPGNQPQHF
TRBJ1-6 | many | - | TRBV13 | TGTGCCAGCAGCTTAGGAGTGGTGCTCGGGTCACCCCTCCACTTT | CASSLGVVLGSPLHF
TRBJ2-3 | - | - | TRBV20-1 | TGCAGTGCTAGTGAGGCAGTTAAGGGCACAGATACGCAGTATTTT | CSASEAVKGTDTQYF
TRBJ2-1 | - | TRBD2 | TRBV27 | TGTGCCAGCAGTCCGGGACTAGTGGCCAATGAGCAGTTCTTC | CASSPGLVANEQFF